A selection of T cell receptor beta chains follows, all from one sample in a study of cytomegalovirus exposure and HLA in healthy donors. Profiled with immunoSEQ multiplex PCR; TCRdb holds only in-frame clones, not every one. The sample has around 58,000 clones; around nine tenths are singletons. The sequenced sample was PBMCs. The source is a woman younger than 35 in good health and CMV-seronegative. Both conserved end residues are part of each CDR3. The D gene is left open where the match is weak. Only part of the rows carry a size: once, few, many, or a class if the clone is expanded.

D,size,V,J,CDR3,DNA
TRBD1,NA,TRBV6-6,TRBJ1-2,CASRRASGTGGYGYTF,TGTGCCAGCAGGCGGGCCTCCGGGACAGGGGGCTATGGCTACACCTTC
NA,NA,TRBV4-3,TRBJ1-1,CASSQDAGPNTEAFF,TGCGCCAGCAGCCAAGATGCGGGCCCTAACACTGAAGCTTTCTTT
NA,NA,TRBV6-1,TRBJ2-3,CASAPEYDTQYF,TGTGCCAGCGCACCAGAATATGATACGCAGTATTTT
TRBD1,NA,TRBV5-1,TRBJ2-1,CASSLIQGANEQFF,TGCGCCAGCAGCTTGATACAGGGGGCCAATGAGCAGTTCTTC
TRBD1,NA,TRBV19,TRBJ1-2,CASRHGTGGIYTF,TGTGCCAGTAGACACGGGACAGGGGGCATCTACACCTTC
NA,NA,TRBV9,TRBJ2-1,CASSVDSVVGVGGNEQFF,TGTGCCAGCAGCGTAGACTCGGTCGTGGGGGTGGGAGGCAATGAGCAGTTCTTC
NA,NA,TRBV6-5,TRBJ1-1,CASSYSNPALNTEAFF,TGTGCCAGCAGTTACTCGAATCCCGCGTTGAACACTGAAGCTTTCTTT
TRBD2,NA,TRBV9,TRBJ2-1,CASSVNSGGKWNEQFF,TGTGCCAGCAGCGTAAACAGCGGGGGGAAGTGGAATGAGCAGTTCTTC
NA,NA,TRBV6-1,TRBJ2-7,CASRKGGQRVYEQYF,TGTGCCAGCAGGAAGGGAGGACAAAGGGTCTACGAGCAGTACTTC
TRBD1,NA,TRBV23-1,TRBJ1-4,CASSQSKGTGPERGGNEKLFF,TGCGCCAGCAGTCAATCTAAGGGGACAGGCCCTGAGAGAGGGGGTAATGAAAAACTGTTTTTT
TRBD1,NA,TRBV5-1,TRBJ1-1,CASPYLSLTGGVANTEAFF,TGCGCCAGCCCCTATCTATCCCTGACAGGGGGAGTAGCAAACACTGAAGCTTTCTTT
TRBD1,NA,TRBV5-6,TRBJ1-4,CASSLGRQGGRTNEKLFF,TGTGCCAGCAGCTTGGGGCGACAGGGGGGTAGGACTAATGAAAAACTGTTTTTT
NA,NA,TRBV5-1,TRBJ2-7,CASSLDPGTFSYEQYF,TGCGCCAGCAGCCTCGATCCTGGGACATTCTCCTACGAGCAGTACTTC
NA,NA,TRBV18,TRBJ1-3,CASSPPGLGNGNTIYF,TGTGCCAGCTCACCACCTGGGCTCGGGAATGGAAACACCATATATTTT
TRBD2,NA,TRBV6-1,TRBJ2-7,CASAGVLASHEQYF,TGTGCCAGCGCTGGTGTACTAGCGTCTCACGAGCAGTACTTC
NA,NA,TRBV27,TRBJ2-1,CASSSAGSYNEQFF,TGTGCCAGCAGTTCCGCCGGGTCCTACAATGAGCAGTTCTTC
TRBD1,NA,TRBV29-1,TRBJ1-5,CSVDGGQGDNQPQHF,TGCAGCGTTGACGGAGGACAGGGGGACAATCAGCCCCAGCATTTT
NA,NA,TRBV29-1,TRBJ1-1,CSVGRRLMNTEAFF,TGCAGCGTGGGGCGCAGGCTCATGAACACTGAAGCTTTCTTT
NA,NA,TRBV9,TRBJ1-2,CASSVEGGFGGYTF,TGTGCCAGCAGCGTAGAAGGAGGTTTTGGGGGCTACACCTTC
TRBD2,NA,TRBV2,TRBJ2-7,CASVSTSGSSYEQYF,TGTGCCAGCGTGTCGACTAGCGGGAGCTCCTACGAGCAGTACTTC
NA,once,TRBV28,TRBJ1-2,CASGGRPGGMWGYTF,TGTGCCAGCGGGGGGCGTCCGGGGGGAATGTGGGGCTACACCTTC
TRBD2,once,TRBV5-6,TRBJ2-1,CASRVSEMGLANSYNEQFF,TGTGCCAGCAGAGTCTCGGAAATGGGACTAGCAAACTCCTACAATGAGCAGTTCTTC
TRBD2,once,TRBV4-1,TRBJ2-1,CASSQGGGSSYNEQFF,TGCGCCAGCAGCCAAGGGGGAGGGTCTAGCTACAATGAGCAGTTCTTC
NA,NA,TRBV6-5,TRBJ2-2,CASRTLIQLGELFF,TGTGCCAGTCGGACTCTCATCCAGCTCGGGGAGCTGTTTTTT
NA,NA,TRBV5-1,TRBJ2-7,CASSLVQMSSYEQYF,TGCGCCAGCAGCTTGGTTCAAATGAGCTCCTACGAGCAGTACTTC
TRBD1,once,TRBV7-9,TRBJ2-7,CALDRDSNYEQYF,TGTGCTCTGGACAGGGATAGCAACTACGAGCAGTACTTC
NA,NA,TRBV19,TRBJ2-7,CASSSLQGHEQYF,TGTGCCAGTAGTTCCCTACAGGGTCACGAGCAGTACTTC
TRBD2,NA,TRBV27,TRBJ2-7,CASSGLADSYEQYF,TGTGCCAGCAGTGGACTAGCGGACTCCTACGAGCAGTACTTC
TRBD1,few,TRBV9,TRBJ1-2,CASSVQDRGRQGYTF,TGTGCCAGCAGCGTACAGGACAGGGGGCGCCAAGGCTACACCTTC
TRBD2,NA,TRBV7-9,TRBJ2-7,CASSPRLAGGVYEQYF,TGTGCCAGCAGCCCAAGACTAGCGGGAGGAGTATACGAGCAGTACTTC
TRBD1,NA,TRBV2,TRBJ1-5,CASLGQSNQPQHF,TGTGCCAGCCTGGGACAGAGCAATCAGCCCCAGCATTTT
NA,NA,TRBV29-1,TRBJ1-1,CSVNGVRGSQFGNTEAFF,TGCAGCGTGAACGGAGTCCGCGGCAGCCAATTTGGGAACACTGAAGCTTTCTTT
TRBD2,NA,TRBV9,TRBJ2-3,CASSVSSGRTDTQYF,TGTGCCAGCAGCGTCTCTAGCGGGAGGACAGATACGCAGTATTTT
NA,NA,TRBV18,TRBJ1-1,CASSPTTGRYTEAFF,TGTGCCAGCTCGCCGACGACAGGTCGGTACACTGAAGCTTTCTTT
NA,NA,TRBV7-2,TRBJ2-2,CASFLTGNTGELFF,TGTGCCAGCTTTTTGACAGGGAACACCGGGGAGCTGTTTTTT
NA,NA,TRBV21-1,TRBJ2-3,CASSKATLASCLDTQYF,TGTGCCAGCAGCAAAGCTACTTTGGCTAGCTGCCTGGATACGCAGTATTTT
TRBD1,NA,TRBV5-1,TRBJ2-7,CASSLGTGGNEQYF,TGCGCCAGCAGCTTAGGGACAGGGGGGAACGAGCAGTACTTC
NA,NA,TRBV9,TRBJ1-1,CASSVGASLRGTEAFF,TGTGCCAGCAGCGTAGGGGCCAGCCTAAGGGGCACTGAAGCTTTCTTT
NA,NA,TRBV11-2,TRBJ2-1,CASSLDLVNEQFF,TGTGCCAGCAGCTTAGATCTAGTGAATGAGCAGTTCTTC
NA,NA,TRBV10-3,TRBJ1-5,CAISESGGEPQHF,TGTGCCATCAGTGAGTCGGGGGGGGAGCCCCAGCATTTT
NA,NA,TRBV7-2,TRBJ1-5,CASSASTETQPQHF,TGTGCCAGCAGCGCAAGTACAGAAACCCAGCCCCAGCATTTT
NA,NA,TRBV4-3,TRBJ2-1,CASSQLTFQSDEQFF,TGCGCCAGCAGCCAACTTACATTCCAAAGCGATGAGCAGTTCTTC
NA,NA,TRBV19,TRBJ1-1,CASSIVPGPGSTEAFF,TGTGCCAGTAGTATAGTTCCGGGCCCGGGATCCACTGAAGCTTTCTTT
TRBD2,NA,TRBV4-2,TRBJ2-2,CASSQEGGGSVNTGELFF,TGTGCCAGCAGCCAAGAAGGAGGCGGGAGTGTGAACACCGGGGAGCTGTTTTTT
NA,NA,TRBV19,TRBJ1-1,CASSIGRTNGNTEAFF,TGTGCCAGTAGTATAGGGAGAACAAATGGGAACACTGAAGCTTTCTTT
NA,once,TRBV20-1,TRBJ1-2,CSVGHPYGYTF,TGCAGTGTCGGACACCCCTATGGCTACACCTTC
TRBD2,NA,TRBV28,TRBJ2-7,CASRGLAVDEQYF,TGTGCCAGCAGGGGACTAGCAGTCGACGAGCAGTACTTC
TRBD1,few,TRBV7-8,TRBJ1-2,CASSYRTGGGYTF,TGTGCCAGCAGCTACCGGACAGGGGGTGGCTACACCTTC
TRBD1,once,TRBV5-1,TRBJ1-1,CASSTTGGAGTEAFF,TGCGCCAGCAGCACGACAGGGGGCGCGGGGACTGAAGCTTTCTTT
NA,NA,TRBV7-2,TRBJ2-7,CASSLIGGQLEQYF,TGTGCCAGCAGCTTAATCGGGGGGCAGCTTGAGCAGTACTTC
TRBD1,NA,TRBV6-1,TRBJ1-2,CASRTGGRDYTF,TGTGCCAGCAGGACAGGGGGCAGAGACTACACCTTC
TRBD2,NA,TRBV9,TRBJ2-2,CASRRLAGTGELFF,TGTGCCAGTCGGAGACTAGCGGGCACCGGGGAGCTGTTTTTT
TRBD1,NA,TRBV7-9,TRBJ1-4,CASSAGTGGGEKLFF,TGTGCCAGCAGCGCGGGGACAGGGGGCGGAGAAAAACTGTTTTTT
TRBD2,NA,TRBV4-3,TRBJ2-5,CASSHSSGGIQETQYF,TGCGCCAGCAGCCATAGTAGCGGGGGCATCCAAGAGACCCAGTACTTC